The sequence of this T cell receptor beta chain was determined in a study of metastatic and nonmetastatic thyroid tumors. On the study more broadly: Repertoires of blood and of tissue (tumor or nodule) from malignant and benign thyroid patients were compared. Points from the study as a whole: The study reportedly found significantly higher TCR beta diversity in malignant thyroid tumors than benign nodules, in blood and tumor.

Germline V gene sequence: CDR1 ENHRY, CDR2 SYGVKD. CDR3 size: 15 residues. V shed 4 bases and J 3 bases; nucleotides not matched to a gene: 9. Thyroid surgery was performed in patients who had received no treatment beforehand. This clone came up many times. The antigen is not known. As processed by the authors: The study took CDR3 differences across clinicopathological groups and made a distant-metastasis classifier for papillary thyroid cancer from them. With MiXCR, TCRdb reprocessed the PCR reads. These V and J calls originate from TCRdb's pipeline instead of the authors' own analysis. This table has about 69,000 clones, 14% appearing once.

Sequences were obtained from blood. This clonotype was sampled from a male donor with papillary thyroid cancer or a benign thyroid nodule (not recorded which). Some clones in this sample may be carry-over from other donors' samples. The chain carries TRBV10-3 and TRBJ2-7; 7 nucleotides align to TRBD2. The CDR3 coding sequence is TGTGCCATCAGTGGGGGGAGGGAGGGCGTCTACGAGCAGTACTTC. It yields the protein CAISGGREGVYEQYF.